This TCR beta chain was sequenced in a study of blood T cell repertoires in COVID-19. On the study more broadly: PBMCs, B-cell-depleted T cells, or T cells were the source of the cDNA or gDNA that made up the material.

V was trimmed by 5 bases and J by 0 bases, leaving 14 bases between them. CDR3 length: 16 amino acids. Germline V gene sequence: CDR1 MRHNA, CDR2 SNTAGT. Original processing methods: Nucleated cell counts were estimated from reference gene primer amplification. Data came from immunoSEQ multiplex PCR; TCRdb stores just in-frame clones and leaves some out. The DNA was the basis for D and trimming; V, J and clone size are from that table. The sample records a few hundred thousand clones, 70% to 90% being singletons. The genes are TRBV6-4 and TRBJ1-3; perhaps TRBD1 as D (6 bases). The sequenced material came from peripheral blood. The origin of this receptor is a human donor in a cohort sampled during active COVID-19. This CDR3 is CASSRTVPTSGNTIYF. CDR3 coding DNA: TGTGCCAGCAGTAGGACAGTGCCAACCTCTGGAAACACCATATATTTT.